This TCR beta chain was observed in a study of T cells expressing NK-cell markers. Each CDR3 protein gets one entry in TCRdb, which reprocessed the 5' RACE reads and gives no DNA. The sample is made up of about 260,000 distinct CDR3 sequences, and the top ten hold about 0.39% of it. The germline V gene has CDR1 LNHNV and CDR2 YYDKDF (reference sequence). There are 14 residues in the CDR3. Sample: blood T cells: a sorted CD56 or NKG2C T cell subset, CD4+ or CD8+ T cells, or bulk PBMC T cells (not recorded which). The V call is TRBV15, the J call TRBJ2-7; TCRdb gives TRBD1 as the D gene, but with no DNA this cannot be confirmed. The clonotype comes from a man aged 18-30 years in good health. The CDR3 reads CATRRTGGSYEQYF. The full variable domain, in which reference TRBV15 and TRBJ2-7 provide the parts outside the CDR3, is DAMVIQNPRYQVTQFGKPVTLSCSQTLNHNVMYWYQQKSSQAPKLLFHYYDKDFNNEADTPDNFQSRRPNTSFCFLDIRSPGLGDTAMYLCATRRTGGSYEQYFGPGTRLTVT.